The entry below describes one T cell receptor (beta chain). Its antigen remains undetermined. The conserved phenylalanine or tryptophan is not found at the CDR3 terminus, so this likely reflects a read error. Lymph node samples came from the axillary draining lymph nodes of breast cancer patients. CDR1 KGHSH and CDR2 LQKENI were looked up in the germline V gene. V is shortened by 4 bases, J by 4 bases, and the region joining them spans 10 bases. The CDR3 spans 13 residues, counting both ends. CDR3 DNA is the only sequence kept; it has 39 bases, read in frame from the first base. This entry comes from a study of breast tumors, draining lymph nodes, adjacent tissues listed by TCRdb under 2016. Regarding the research as a whole: The study compared TCR beta repertoires across tumor, adjacent nontumor tissue and axillary lymph nodes from breast cancer patients. The study aimed to assess the relationships and possible T-cell exchange between tumor, surrounding tissue and draining lymph node repertoires in human breast cancer.

Sequencing took place on an Illumina HiSeq 2000. Multiplex PCR amplification was used to build the TCR beta chain libraries. High-throughput sequencing was used to analyze the amplified TCR beta chain products. TCRdb handled the public reads itself, with Q25 trimming in fastp and clone calling in MiXCR, and kept productive beta chains. Every entry covers one CDR3 protein and lists the most common genes and DNA from its rows. The sample contains around 190,000 distinct CDR3 sequences, about 30% of them found a single time. The ten largest account for about 4% of the sample. General findings and caveats noted by the study authors: T-cell repertoire diversity in tumors was found to be lower than in lymph nodes but higher than in nontumor tissue, and preferential V and J gene usage was observed. The study presented the conclusion that tumor T cells originate in lymph nodes as consistent with a hypothesis, not as something directly demonstrated. The data were considered consistent with the idea that most tumor T cells come from the lymph node and then expand in tumor tissue. The similarity between tumor and nontumor tissue repertoires was significantly greater in luminal-like breast cancer than in basal-like breast cancer.

The sequenced sample was axillary lymph node tissue. Recombination connected TRBV18 to TRBJ1-2, and perhaps TRBD1 as D gene, on 5 matching bases. The origin of this receptor is a female donor with breast cancer. Some clones in this sample may be carry-over from other donors' samples. The sequence in DNA is TGTGCCAGCTCACAACAGGATACCTATGGCTACACCTCC. It is translated as CASSQQDTYGYTS.